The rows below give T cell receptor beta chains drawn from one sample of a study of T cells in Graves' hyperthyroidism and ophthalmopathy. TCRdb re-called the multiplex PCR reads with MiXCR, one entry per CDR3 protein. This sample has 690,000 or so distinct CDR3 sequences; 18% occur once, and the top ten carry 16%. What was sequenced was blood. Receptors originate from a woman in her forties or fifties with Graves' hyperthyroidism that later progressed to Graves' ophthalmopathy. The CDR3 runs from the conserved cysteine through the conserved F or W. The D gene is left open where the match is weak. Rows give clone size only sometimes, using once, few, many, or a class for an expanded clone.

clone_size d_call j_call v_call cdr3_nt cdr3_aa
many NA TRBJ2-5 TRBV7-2 TGTGCCAGCAGCTTAGGAGCGGGAGAGACCCAGTACTTC CASSLGAGETQYF
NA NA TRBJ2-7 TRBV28 TGTGCCAGCAGTTCCCTCTACAGGGAATCCTACGAGCAGTACTTC CASSSLYRESYEQYF
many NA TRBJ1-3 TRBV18 TGTGCCAGCTCACCGAGGGCAACTGGAAACACCATATATTTT CASSPRATGNTIYF
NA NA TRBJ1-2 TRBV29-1 TGCAGCGTGGAGGGTTTCTATGGCTACACCTTC CSVEGFYGYTF
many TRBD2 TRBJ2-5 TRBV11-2 TGTGCCAGCAGCCCCGGGACTAGGGCAGTGGGGGAGACCCAGTACTTC CASSPGTRAVGETQYF
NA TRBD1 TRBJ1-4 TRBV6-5 TGTGCCAGCAGTTACTCGGGGACAGGGGCTGAAAAACTGTTTTTT CASSYSGTGAEKLFF
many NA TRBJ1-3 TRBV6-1 TGTGCCAGCAGTTACCTCGGGTCCGCGGGAAACACCATATATTTT CASSYLGSAGNTIYF
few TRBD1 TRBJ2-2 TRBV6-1 TGTGCCAGCAGTCGGAAGAGGACAGGGGATGGCGGGGAGCTGTTTTTT CASSRKRTGDGGELFF
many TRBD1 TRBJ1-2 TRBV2 TGTGCCACCGTAAGGGACAGGACAAACTATGGCTACACCTTC CATVRDRTNYGYTF
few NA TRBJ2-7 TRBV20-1 TGCAGTGCTTCAAAGGCCCAATACGAGCAGTACTTC CSASKAQYEQYF
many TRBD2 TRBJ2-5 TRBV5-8 TGTGCCAGCAGCTTGGGAGCGGGGGCTTTCCAAGAGACCCAGTACTTC CASSLGAGAFQETQYF
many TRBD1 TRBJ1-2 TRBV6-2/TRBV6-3 TGTGCCAGCAGTTACCAGGGGGCATCGGGCTACACCTTC CASSYQGASGYTF
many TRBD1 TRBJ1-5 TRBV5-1 TGCGCCAGCAGTCAAGACAGGGACAATCAGCCCCAGCATTTT CASSQDRDNQPQHF
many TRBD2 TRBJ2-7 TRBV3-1 TGTGCCAGCAGCCAAGAGGGACTAGGGGGGCTCGAGCAGTACTTC CASSQEGLGGLEQYF
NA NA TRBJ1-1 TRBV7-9 TGTGCCAGCAGCTTACCGATAGGAATGAACACTGAAGCTTTCTTT CASSLPIGMNTEAFF
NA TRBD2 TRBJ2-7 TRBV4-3 TGCGCCAGCAGCCAATTACTAGCGGGAAAGCACGAGCAGTACTTC CASSQLLAGKHEQYF
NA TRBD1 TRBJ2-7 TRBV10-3 TGTGCCGTCCAGACAGGGGAGTACGAGCAGTACTTC CAVQTGEYEQYF
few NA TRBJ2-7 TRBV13 TGTGCCAGCACCACAAGAGTAACGGGGTACGAGCAGTACTTC CASTTRVTGYEQYF
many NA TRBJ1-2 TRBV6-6 TGTGCCAGCAGTTACGGCTTGCCGTGGGGCTACACCTTC CASSYGLPWGYTF
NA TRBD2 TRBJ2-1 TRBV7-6 TGTGCCAGCAGCTTAGGGGCTAGCGGGAGAATTAATGAGCAGTTCTTC CASSLGASGRINEQFF
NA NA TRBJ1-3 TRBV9 TGTGCCAGCAGCGTAGGGCAGAACGGAAACACCATATATTTT CASSVGQNGNTIYF
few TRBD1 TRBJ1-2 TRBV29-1 TGCAGCGGGGCAACCGCGAATACAGGGGGCGCTGGCTACACCTTC CSGATANTGGAGYTF
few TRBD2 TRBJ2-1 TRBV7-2 TGTGCCAGCAGCTCCATAGGACTAGCGACCGGGGGGTTCTTC CASSSIGLATGGFF
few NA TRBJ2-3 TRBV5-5 TGTGCCAGCAGCTTAAGGGCCCGTGGGGTAGCTTCAGATACGCAGTATTTT CASSLRARGVASDTQYF
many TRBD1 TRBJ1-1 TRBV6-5 TGTGCCAGCAGTTACCCGACAGGGACTGAAGCTTTCTTT CASSYPTGTEAFF
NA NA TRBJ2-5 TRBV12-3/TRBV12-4 TGTGCCAGCAGGGGTTCTGGGACCCAGTACTTC CASRGSGTQYF
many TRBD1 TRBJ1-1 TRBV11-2 TGTGCCAGCAGCTTATCCCGGGCAGGGGGTTTGAACACTGAAGCTTTCTTT CASSLSRAGGLNTEAFF
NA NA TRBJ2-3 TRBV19 TGTGCCAGTAGCGCAACAGATACGCAGTGTTTT CASSATDTQCF
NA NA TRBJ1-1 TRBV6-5 TGTGCCAGCAGTTACTCTCGGGACCGTGATGAAGCTTTCTTT CASSYSRDRDEAFF
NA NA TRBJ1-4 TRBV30 TGTGCCTGGAGTGTACTCCGGGTAGCTAATGAAAAACTGTTTTTT CAWSVLRVANEKLFF
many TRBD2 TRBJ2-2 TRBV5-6 TGCGCCAGCAGCTTGGAGACTAGCGGCGGGGAGCTGTTTTTT CASSLETSGGELFF
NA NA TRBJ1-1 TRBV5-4 TGTGCCAGCAGCTTGGGGCCGGGGGGGGTAAAGAACACTGAAGCTTTCTTT CASSLGPGGVKNTEAFF
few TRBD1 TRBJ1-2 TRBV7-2 TGTGCCAGCAGCTTAGTCCTGGCAGGGGGGTTTTCCTATGGCTACACCTTC CASSLVLAGGFSYGYTF
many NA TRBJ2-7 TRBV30 TGTGCCTGGAGTGTATCCCTGGAGTGGGAGCAGTACTTC CAWSVSLEWEQYF
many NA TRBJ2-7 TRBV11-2 TGTGCCAGCTCGATCAGGACACCTTACGAGCAGTACTTC CASSIRTPYEQYF
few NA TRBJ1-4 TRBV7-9 TGTGCCAGCAGCCAAATCGGCAGGCCAACTAATGAAAAACTGTTTTTT CASSQIGRPTNEKLFF
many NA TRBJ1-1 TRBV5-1 TGCGCCAGCAAGTACAGGGAGATGAACACTGAAGCTTTCTTT CASKYREMNTEAFF
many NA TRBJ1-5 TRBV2 TGTGCCAACACCGAAAGTCAACAGGGACTTCAGCCCCAGCATTTT CANTESQQGLQPQHF
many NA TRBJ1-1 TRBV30 TGTGCCTGGAGTCAATCCCAGAAGAACACTGAAGCTTTCTTT CAWSQSQKNTEAFF
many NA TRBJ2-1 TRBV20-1 TGCAGTGCTAGAGTTGGCCGGGGGGCCGGGAATGAGCAGTTCTTC CSARVGRGAGNEQFF